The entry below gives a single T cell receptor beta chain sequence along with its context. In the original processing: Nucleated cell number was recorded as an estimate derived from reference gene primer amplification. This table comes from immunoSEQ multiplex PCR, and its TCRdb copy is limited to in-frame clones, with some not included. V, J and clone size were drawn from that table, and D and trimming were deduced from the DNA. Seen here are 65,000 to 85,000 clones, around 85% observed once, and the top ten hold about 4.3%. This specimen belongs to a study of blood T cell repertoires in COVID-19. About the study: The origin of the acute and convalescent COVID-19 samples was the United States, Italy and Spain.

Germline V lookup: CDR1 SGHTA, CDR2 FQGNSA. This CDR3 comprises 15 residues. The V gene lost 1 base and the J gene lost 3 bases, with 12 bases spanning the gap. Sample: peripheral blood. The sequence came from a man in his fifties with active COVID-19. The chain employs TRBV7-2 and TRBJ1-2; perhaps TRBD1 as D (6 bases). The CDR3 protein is CASSLGAGEYYGYTF. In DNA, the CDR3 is TGTGCCAGCAGCTTAGGGGCAGGGGAGTACTATGGCTACACCTTC.